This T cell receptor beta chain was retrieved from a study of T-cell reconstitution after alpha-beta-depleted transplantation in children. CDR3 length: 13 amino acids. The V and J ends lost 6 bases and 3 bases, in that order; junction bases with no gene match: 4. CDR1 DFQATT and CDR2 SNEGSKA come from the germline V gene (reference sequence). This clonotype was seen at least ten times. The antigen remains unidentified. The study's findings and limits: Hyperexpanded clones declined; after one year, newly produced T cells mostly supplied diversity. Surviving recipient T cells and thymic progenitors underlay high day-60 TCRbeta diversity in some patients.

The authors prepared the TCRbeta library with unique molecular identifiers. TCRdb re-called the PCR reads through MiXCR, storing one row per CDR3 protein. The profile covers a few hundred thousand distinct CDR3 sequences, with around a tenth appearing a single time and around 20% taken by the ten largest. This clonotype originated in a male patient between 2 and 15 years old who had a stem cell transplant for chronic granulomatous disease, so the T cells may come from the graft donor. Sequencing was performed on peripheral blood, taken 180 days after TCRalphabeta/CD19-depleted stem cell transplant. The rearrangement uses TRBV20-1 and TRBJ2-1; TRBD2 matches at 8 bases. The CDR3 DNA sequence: TGCAGTGCGCGACTAGCGATCTACAATGAGCAGTTCTTC. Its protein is CSARLAIYNEQFF.